This T cell receptor beta chain was documented in a study of blood T cells in healthy people across ages. Sample-barcoded 5' priming and a J-beta primer mix drove a second PCR of roughly 7 to 11 cycles. One entry per CDR3 protein, called by TCRdb with MiXCR from the 5' RACE reads. The sample records over a million distinct CDR3 sequences, under 30% being singletons. Germline V CDR1 and CDR2: LGHNT, FRNRAP. The CDR3 has 15 amino acids. The germline V and J ends were trimmed by 7 bases and 8 bases, with 20 bases remaining between them. The sample was also linked to a second study, of T cells of mothers and their children.

What was sequenced was blood. The clonotype comes from a girl aged 2 to 10 in good health. This chain joins TRBV12-5 and TRBJ1-4; D unclear. The CDR3, as DNA: TGTGCTAGTGCCCGAACGAGGGAGATTGAGGAAAAACTGTTTTTT. Protein: CASARTREIEEKLFF.